This TCR beta chain stems from a study of T cells expressing NK-cell markers. Study-level results: Top CD8+ clonotypes included the dominant CD3+CD56+NKG2C+ clonotypes in roughly 6 donors.

The CDR3 loop spans 15 amino acids. Germline CDR1 SGHTA, CDR2 FQGNSA. TCRdb reprocessed the 5' RACE reads; each CDR3 protein has one entry and no DNA is given. Its table records 300,000 or so distinct CDR3 sequences. To note about this clonotype: Its target is not known.

The J gene is TRBJ2-5, the V gene TRBV7-2; TCRdb reports TRBD2, a call that lacks DNA to check it against. This TCR was sampled from a woman between 18 and 69 years old in good health. Sequenced material: blood T cells: a sorted CD56 or NKG2C T cell subset, CD4+ or CD8+ T cells, or bulk PBMC T cells (not recorded which). CDR3 amino acids: CASSLVGTSVETQYF.